This is a list of T cell receptor beta chains from one sample in a study of CD8 T cells in Susac syndrome. TCRdb called the immunoSEQ multiplex PCR reads again in MiXCR, with one record for every CDR3 protein. Of around 180,000 distinct CDR3 sequences listed, approximately 95% are singletons. The sequenced material came from CD4+ T cells from PBMCs. The receptor set was obtained from a human donor with multiple sclerosis. The CDR3 runs from the conserved cysteine through the conserved F or W. Each record gives: V gene, J gene, clone size, D gene, CDR3 protein, CDR3 DNA. A D gene is named only where the DNA matches it firmly. Where a row states a size, it is once, few, many or the class of an expanded clone; other rows omit it.

>TRBV20-1|TRBJ1-5|-|TRBD1
CSARTGQGWQPQHF
TGCAGTGCTAGAACGGGACAGGGGTGGCAGCCCCAGCATTTT
>TRBV28|TRBJ1-2|-|-
CASSLTRPYGYTF
TGTGCCAGCAGCCTAACACGACCTTATGGCTACACCTTC
>TRBV12-3/TRBV12-4|TRBJ2-7|-|-
CASRRTAGPYEQYF
TGTGCCAGCAGGAGGACCGCCGGGCCCTACGAGCAGTACTTC
>TRBV10-3|TRBJ2-7|-|TRBD1
CAISGDRGYEQYF
TGTGCCATCAGTGGGGACAGGGGCTACGAGCAGTACTTC
>TRBV7-6|TRBJ2-3|-|-
CASSLDLAVSDTQYF
TGTGCCAGCAGCTTAGATCTTGCAGTATCAGATACGCAGTATTTT
>TRBV5-1|TRBJ2-7|once|-
CASSLAVTSYEQYF
TGCGCCAGCAGCTTGGCCGTCACCTCCTACGAGCAGTACTTC
>TRBV3-1|TRBJ1-1|-|-
CASKGEGTEAFF
TGTGCCAGCAAAGGGGAGGGGACTGAAGCTTTCTTT
>TRBV5-1|TRBJ2-7|-|TRBD2
CASSLLGGEYEQYF
TGCGCCAGCAGCTTGCTCGGGGGGGAGTACGAGCAGTACTTC
>TRBV5-1|TRBJ1-1|-|-
CASSYSMVNTEAFF
TGCGCCAGCAGCTACTCCATGGTGAACACTGAAGCTTTCTTT
>TRBV9|TRBJ1-1|-|-
CASSGTPNTEAFF
TGTGCCAGTTCCGGGACACCAAACACTGAAGCTTTCTTT
>TRBV28|TRBJ2-6|-|TRBD1
CASSLWLDRGLAGANVLTF
TGTGCCAGCAGTTTATGGCTGGACAGGGGGCTTGCTGGGGCCAACGTCCTGACTTTC
>TRBV2|TRBJ1-1|-|-
CASSDGWSSEAFF
TGTGCCAGCAGTGATGGGTGGAGCTCTGAAGCTTTCTTT
>TRBV6-6|TRBJ2-1|-|TRBD1
CASSGTGPYNEQFF
TGTGCCAGCAGCGGGACAGGACCCTACAATGAGCAGTTCTTC
>TRBV6-5|TRBJ1-1|-|TRBD1
CASSSRQGAMNTEAFF
TGTGCCAGCAGTTCCAGACAGGGCGCTATGAACACTGAAGCTTTCTTT
>TRBV3-1|TRBJ2-1|-|-
CASSPPSVGDNEQFF
TGTGCCAGCAGCCCTCCCTCTGTGGGAGACAATGAGCAGTTCTTC
>TRBV5-1|TRBJ1-2|-|TRBD1
CASSLSPGGDYGYTF
TGCGCCAGCAGCTTGAGCCCAGGGGGAGACTATGGCTACACCTTC
>TRBV5-1|TRBJ1-1|-|-
CASSTEGLETEAFF
TGCGCCAGCAGTACGGAAGGGTTGGAAACTGAAGCTTTCTTT
>TRBV20-1|TRBJ2-3|-|-
CSAREDPPAPQYF
TGCAGTGCTAGAGAGGACCCTCCAGCCCCGCAGTATTTT
>TRBV29-1|TRBJ2-3|-|-
CSVESLATDTQYF
TGCAGCGTTGAATCGTTGGCTACAGATACGCAGTATTTT
>TRBV7-3|TRBJ2-5|-|-
CASSANSQETQYF
TGTGCCAGCAGCGCCAATTCCCAAGAGACCCAGTACTTC
>TRBV3-1|TRBJ1-2|-|-
CASSPSGRSFYGYTF
TGTGCCAGCAGCCCCTCCGGACGCTCGTTCTATGGCTACACCTTC
>TRBV29-1|TRBJ2-3|-|TRBD2
CSVEDLRRGGNTQYF
TGCAGCGTTGAAGATCTTAGGCGGGGGGGGAATACGCAGTATTTT
>TRBV5-8|TRBJ2-1|-|TRBD2
CASLLAGRREQFF
TGTGCCAGCCTACTAGCGGGGCGCCGAGAGCAGTTCTTC
>TRBV5-1|TRBJ2-5|-|-
CASSISGASAETQYF
TGCGCCAGCAGCATCTCTGGGGCTAGCGCGGAGACCCAGTACTTC
>TRBV6-5|TRBJ2-7|-|-
CASSNYGSRGGYEQYF
TGTGCCAGCAGTAACTACGGGAGCAGAGGAGGGTACGAGCAGTACTTC
>TRBV18|TRBJ2-2|-|-
CASSPRTDGELFF
TGTGCCAGCTCACCACGGACTGACGGGGAGCTGTTTTTT
>TRBV19|TRBJ1-1|-|-
CASSIALNTEAFF
TGTGCCAGTAGTATAGCACTGAACACTGAAGCTTTCTTT
>TRBV18|TRBJ1-4|once|TRBD1
CASSPQNAGGVEKLFF
TGTGCCAGCTCACCGCAAAATGCAGGGGGCGTTGAAAAACTGTTTTTT
>TRBV6-2/TRBV6-3|TRBJ2-7|once|-
CASSYRGLRGREQYF
TGTGCCAGCAGTTACCGGGGACTCCGGGGACGGGAGCAGTACTTC
>TRBV2|TRBJ2-3|-|-
CASSERFGADTQYF
TGTGCCAGCAGTGAGAGGTTCGGCGCAGATACGCAGTATTTT
>TRBV28|TRBJ2-1|-|TRBD1
CASSSAGQGGNEQFF
TGTGCCAGCAGCTCGGCGGGACAGGGGGGCAATGAGCAGTTCTTC
>TRBV23-1|TRBJ1-2|-|-
CASSHSYGYTF
TGCGCCAGCAGTCACAGTTATGGCTACACCTTC
>TRBV20-1|TRBJ1-1|-|-
CSAQRDQNTEAFF
TGCAGTGCTCAGAGGGATCAGAACACTGAAGCTTTCTTT
>TRBV9|TRBJ1-2|-|TRBD1
CASSAPFQRPGGASGYTF
TGTGCCAGCAGCGCACCGTTTCAAAGACCAGGGGGCGCGTCTGGCTACACCTTC
>TRBV3-1|TRBJ2-1|-|-
CASSPGTASSYNEQFF
TGTGCCAGCAGCCCAGGGACCGCCAGCTCCTACAATGAGCAGTTCTTC
>TRBV30|TRBJ2-5|-|-
CAWRAVGGDQETQYF
TGTGCCTGGAGAGCGGTAGGGGGGGACCAAGAGACCCAGTACTTC
>TRBV14|TRBJ2-7|-|TRBD2
CASSQPGLTSYEQYF
TGTGCCAGCAGCCAGCCGGGACTAACCTCCTACGAGCAGTACTTC
>TRBV12-3/TRBV12-4|TRBJ2-7|-|TRBD1
CASRGQTGDHEQYF
TGTGCCAGCAGGGGCCAAACAGGGGATCACGAGCAGTACTTC
>TRBV4-1|TRBJ2-2|-|-
CASSQWPGTGELFF
TGCGCCAGCAGCCAGTGGCCGGGCACCGGGGAGCTGTTTTTT
>TRBV7-8|TRBJ2-7|-|TRBD2
CASRLASSYEQYF
TGTGCCAGCAGACTAGCGAGCTCCTACGAGCAGTACTTC
>TRBV5-1|TRBJ2-6|-|TRBD1
CASSSSTGGTGANVLTF
TGCGCCAGCAGCTCCTCGACAGGGGGGACTGGGGCCAACGTCCTGACTTTC
>TRBV3-1|TRBJ2-1|-|-
CASSPDASSYNEQFF
TGTGCCAGCAGCCCGGACGCGAGCTCCTACAATGAGCAGTTCTTC
>TRBV28|TRBJ1-2|once|TRBD1
CASRPVTGGGNYGYTF
TGTGCCAGCAGACCTGTCACAGGGGGTGGTAACTATGGCTACACCTTC
>TRBV12-3/TRBV12-4|TRBJ2-1|-|-
CASSLTVYNEQSF
TGTGCCAGCAGTTTAACTGTGTACAATGAGCAGTCCTTC
>TRBV3-1|TRBJ2-5|-|TRBD2
CASSGGGVNLQETQYF
TGTGCCAGCAGCGGCGGGGGTGTGAACCTTCAAGAGACCCAGTACTTC
>TRBV29-1|TRBJ1-1|-|TRBD1
CSVRTGGVTEAFF
TGCAGCGTTCGGACAGGGGGCGTCACTGAAGCTTTCTTT
>TRBV18|TRBJ1-5|-|-
CASSPLGYSNQPQHF
TGTGCCAGCTCACCACTGGGGTATAGCAATCAGCCCCAGCATTTT
>TRBV10-3|TRBJ2-1|-|TRBD2
CAISETSGTVNEQFF
TGTGCCATCAGTGAAACTAGCGGTACCGTCAATGAGCAGTTCTTC
>TRBV5-4|TRBJ1-2|-|-
CASSSRGGSGYTF
TGTGCCAGCAGCTCCCGAGGGGGAAGTGGCTACACCTTC
>TRBV5-4|TRBJ2-3|once|-
CASSLRASYSTDTQYF
TGTGCCAGCAGCTTGAGGGCATCCTATAGCACAGATACGCAGTATTTT
>TRBV7-2|TRBJ1-2|-|TRBD1
CASSLDRGDYGYTF
TGTGCCAGCAGCTTAGACAGGGGTGACTATGGCTACACCTTC